This T cell receptor (beta chain) was observed in a study of blood T cell repertoires in COVID-19. Study-wide context: The United States, Italy and Spain provided the acute and convalescent COVID-19 samples. From T cells, B-cell-depleted T cells, or PBMCs came the material, which was cDNA or gDNA.

Original processing methods: Amplification of reference gene primers provided the estimated nucleated cell counts. TCRdb keeps only in-frame clones here, not all; method: immunoSEQ multiplex PCR. That table supplies the V and J calls and clone size; D and trimming were determined from the DNA. There are some 90,000 clones in the sample; 70% to 85% occur only once, and under 13% lies in the top ten. Looked up from germline, CDR1 is LGHDT and CDR2 is YNNKEL (reference sequence). The ends were cut back, 0 bases at V and 2 bases at J, with 11 bases in the middle. This CDR3 contains 15 residues. The chain uses TRBV3-1 (or the pseudogene TRBV3-2) and TRBJ2-7; D uncertain. The TCR was taken from a man aged 70-80 years with active or convalescent COVID-19. The sequenced sample consisted of peripheral blood. CDR3 DNA sequence: TGTGCCAGCAGCCAAGATTTGGCTAGAACCTACGAGCAGTACTTC. Its translation: CASSQDLARTYEQYF.